Below are 23 T cell receptor beta chains sequenced from a single sample in a study of shared clonotypes between healthy human individuals. Sequencing was performed with immunoSEQ multiplex PCR; in TCRdb, only in-frame clones are kept and a portion is missing. This sample carries millions of clones, more than 80% of them seen once, and the ten largest clones take about 0.41%. Specimen: naive CD4+ T cells from PBMCs. Subset denoted: CD45RA+ positively selected. These receptor sequences come from a man aged 18 to 29 in good health. Some clones in this sample may be carry-over from other donors' samples.

With regard to this clone: At one of its ends the junction is not consistent with the germline gene, which may arise from a read error. The chain uses TRBV5-1 and TRBJ1-5; D is undetermined. The CDR3 is 15 amino acids. CDR1 is SGHRS and CDR2 is YFSETQ in the germline V gene. The CDR3 DNA is TGCGCCAGCAGCTTGGTCCCGGAGAGCAATCAGTCCCAGCATTTT. It translates to CASSLVPESNQSQHF.

V gene TRBV28 combines with J gene TRBJ1-5, with a weak D call TRBD1 (5 bases). The CDR3 runs 16 residues. Germline lookup yields CDR1 MDHEN and CDR2 SYDVKM. Trimming removed 6 bases from V and 2 bases from J, with 17 bases in between. In DNA form, the CDR3 reads TGTGCCAGCAGACTGGACCGCTTGGGGGGCAATCAGCCCCAGCATTTT. This translates into CASRLDRLGGNQPQHF.

The J gene is TRBJ1-1, the V gene TRBV28, with no clear D. Germline CDR1 is MDHEN and CDR2 is SYDVKM. The V end was cut by 4 bases, the J end by 5 bases, with 14 bases between. The CDR3 loop spans 14 amino acids. Here the CDR3 reads CASSSRAMRTEAFF. CDR3 nucleotides: TGTGCCAGCAGTTCCCGCGCGATGAGGACTGAAGCTTTCTTT.

This chain connects TRBV7-9 to TRBJ1-1, with 8 bases matching TRBD1. Trimming took 5 bases from V and 1 from J; bases not matched to a gene: 9. CDR1 is SEHNR, CDR2 FQNEAQ, per germline (reference sequence). This CDR3 comprises 16 residues. CDR3 in amino acids: CASSARTGSKNTEAFF. CDR3 nucleotide sequence: TGTGCCAGCAGCGCCCGGACAGGGTCCAAGAACACTGAAGCTTTCTTT. The full variable domain, completed using reference TRBV7-9 and TRBJ1-1, is DTGVSQNPRHKITKRGQNVTFRCDPISEHNRLYWYRQTLGQGPEFLTYFQNEAQLEKSRLLSDRFSAERPKGSFSTLEIQRTEQGDSAMYLCASSARTGSKNTEAFFGQGTRLTVV.

This chain links TRBV28 with TRBJ2-5; the D call may be TRBD1 or TRBD2 (5 bases each). CDR1 and CDR2 from the germline V gene are MDHEN and SYDVKM. Trimming shortened V by 2 bases and J by 4 bases, and 14 bases separated the two germline ends. There are 15 residues in the CDR3. The CDR3 DNA reads TGTGCCAGCAGTTTACCCGACAGCGGCCTAGAGACCCAGTACTTC. Its translation: CASSLPDSGLETQYF.

The V and J genes are TRBV2 and TRBJ2-3; 8 nucleotides agree with TRBD2. This CDR3 contains 14 residues. From germline, CDR1 is SNHLY and CDR2 FYNNEI. The J segment lost 5 bases and the V segment lost 5 bases, leaving 6 bases of the junction unmatched. For the CDR3, the DNA is TGTGCCAGCAGTTTGGCCCGGGGGGGAGATACGCAGTATTTT. Amino acid sequence: CASSLARGGDTQYF.

The chain recombines TRBV5-6 with TRBJ2-1, with 7 bases lining up with TRBD1. The germline CDR1 and CDR2 sequences are SGHDT and YYEEEE. The CDR3 sequence is 15 residues long. With 3 bases clipped from V and 8 bases from J, the junction kept 11 bases outside the gene matches. The CDR3: CASSWGLTGIDEQFF. The DNA of the CDR3 is TGTGCCAGCAGCTGGGGCCTGACAGGGATCGATGAGCAGTTCTTC.

This chain uses TRBV11-1 with TRBJ2-1, with D hard to call. Germline CDR1 reads SGHAT; CDR2 reads FQDESV (reference sequence). CDR3 length: 13 residues. The germline V and J ends were trimmed by 2 bases and 5 bases, with 7 bases remaining between them. For the CDR3, the DNA is TGTGCCAGCAGCTTAAGTCTCGACAATGAGCAGTTCTTC. Translation: CASSLSLDNEQFF.

This chain uses TRBV29-1 with TRBJ1-5; D gene ambiguous. The CDR3 contains 12 residues. Looked up from germline, CDR1 is SQVTM and CDR2 is ANQGSEA. V dropped 4 bases and J dropped 4 bases, with 8 bases sitting between them. Here the CDR3 reads CSVVEGNQPQHF. The CDR3 region has the DNA TGCAGCGTTGTTGAAGGGAATCAGCCCCAGCATTTT.

A note on this clone: This specimen includes other DNA sequences encoding the same CDR3. This chain joins TRBV28 and TRBJ1-2, with D possibly TRBD1 on 5 matching bases. Looked up from germline, CDR1 is MDHEN and CDR2 is SYDVKM. Trimming stripped 6 bases from V and 4 bases from J, with 9 bases between. The CDR3 is 12 residues long. The CDR3 sequence is CASSLRGYGYTF. CDR3 sequence (DNA): TGTGCCAGCAGCTTAAGGGGCTATGGCTACACCTTC.

This rearrangement joins TRBV6-5 to TRBJ2-3; TRBD2 agrees at 7 bases. The CDR3 is 15 residues long. Per germline, CDR1 MNHEY and CDR2 SVGAGI. V trimming: 2 bases; J trimming: 1 base; junction bases outside the gene matches: 3. The CDR3 DNA reads TGTGCCAGCAGTTACGGGACTACCGGCACAGATACGCAGTATTTT. Its protein is CASSYGTTGTDTQYF.

V gene TRBV18 combines with J gene TRBJ1-2; D is ambiguous. This CDR3 is 14 amino acids long. CDR1 and CDR2 from the germline V gene are KGHSH and LQKENI. Deletions cut 3 bases from V and 3 bases from J, with 11 bases between. The DNA of the CDR3 is TGTGCCAGCTCACCTTCGGACCACGACTATGGCTACACCTTC. It translates to CASSPSDHDYGYTF.

The rearrangement links TRBV10-1 to TRBJ2-2; 7 bases match TRBD2. V lost 8 bases, J lost 0 bases, and 3 bases stayed unmatched. Germline V lookup: CDR1 WNHNN, CDR2 SYGVQD (reference sequence). The CDR3 contains 14 residues. This CDR3 is CASRAGSNTGELFF. The CDR3 coding sequence is TGCGCCAGCCGAGCGGGGTCGAACACCGGGGAGCTGTTTTTT.

This rearrangement joins TRBV7-2 to TRBJ1-2; the D is unclear. The germline V gene has CDR1 SGHTA and CDR2 FQGNSA. The CDR3 spans 13 residues. V lost 6 bases and J 4 bases, leaving 12 bases between the germline ends. The CDR3, as DNA: TGTGCCAGCAGTTTTGGGATTAGCTATGGCTACACCTTC. Residues: CASSFGISYGYTF.

This chain uses TRBV2 with TRBJ1-6; no clear D gene. The CDR3 consists of 13 residues. CDR1 SNHLY and CDR2 FYNNEI come from the germline V gene. V dropped 6 bases and J dropped 9 bases, with 12 bases sitting between them. The CDR3 is CASRERILSPLHF. The CDR3 region has the DNA TGTGCCAGCAGAGAACGGATCCTTTCACCCCTCCACTTT.

This clone was recorded only once. The rearrangement uses TRBV28 and TRBJ1-1, with 7 bases that match TRBD1. CDR3 length: 14 residues. Germline assignment: CDR1 MDHEN and CDR2 SYDVKM. The trim removed 7 bases at V and 2 bases at J, leaving 7 bases unmatched. CDR3: CASTHRDRNTEAFF. CDR3 nucleotides: TGTGCCAGCACTCACCGGGACAGAAACACTGAAGCTTTCTTT.

The V and J genes are TRBV15 and TRBJ1-4; D remains ambiguous. The V end lost 0 bases, the J end lost 5 bases, and 10 bases lay between the germline ends. The CDR3 is made up of 15 amino acids. The germline V gene has CDR1 LNHNV and CDR2 YYDKDF (reference sequence). The CDR3 loop reads CATSRDGLQNEKLFF. The CDR3 region has the DNA TGTGCCACCAGCAGAGATGGACTTCAGAATGAAAAACTGTTTTTT. The entire variable domain, with the rest obtained from reference TRBV15 and TRBJ1-4, is as follows: DAMVIQNPRYQVTQFGKPVTLSCSQTLNHNVMYWYQQKSSQAPKLLFHYYDKDFNNEADTPDNFQSRRPNTSFCFLDIRSPGLGDTAMYLCATSRDGLQNEKLFFGSGTQLSVL.

The chain's CDR3 is CASKSATPRGTEAFF. The CDR3 nucleotides read TGTGCCAGCAAGTCGGCCACACCCCGTGGCACTGAAGCTTTCTTT. The chain carries TRBV28 and TRBJ1-1; D is unresolved. Germline values: CDR1 MDHEN, CDR2 SYDVKM. Trimming removed 7 bases from V and 4 bases from J, with 19 bases in between. This CDR3 has 15 amino acids.

This clone was picked up one time. This chain joins TRBV30 and TRBJ2-3, with D tentatively TRBD2 (6 bases). In germline, CDR1 is GTSNPN, CDR2 SVGIG (reference sequence). Trimming cost V 0 bases and J 6 bases, with 19 bases left between them. The CDR3 covers 16 residues. For the CDR3, the DNA is TGTGCCTGGAGTGTCGCCGGGACTGGTGTTTTGGATACGCAGTATTTT. Its translation: CAWSVAGTGVLDTQYF.

The chain combines TRBV5-6 with TRBJ2-3; maybe TRBD2 (5 bases). The V end was cut by 4 bases, the J end by 1 base, with 10 bases between. From germline, CDR1 is SGHDT and CDR2 YYEEEE. This CDR3 has 14 amino acids. Written as DNA, the CDR3 is TGTGCCAGCAGCACTCCCGGGGGCACAGATACGCAGTATTTT. Its protein product is CASSTPGGTDTQYF.

This clone occurred a few times. J is TRBJ1-2 and V is TRBV19, with D unclear. Trimming shortened V by 8 bases and J by 3 bases, and 4 bases separated the two germline ends. The CDR3 has 10 amino acids. Per germline, CDR1 LNHDA and CDR2 SQIVND (reference sequence). CDR3 sequence (DNA): TGTGCCAGTTACGACTATGGCTACACCTTC. Residues: CASYDYGYTF. The whole variable domain, remainder taken from reference TRBV19 and TRBJ1-2, is DGGITQSPKYLFRKEGQNVTLSCEQNLNHDAMYWYRQDPGQGLRLIYYSQIVNDFQKGDIAEGYSVSREKKESFPLTVTSAQKNPTAFYLCASYDYGYTFGSGTRLTVV.

The chain has TRBV10-2 and TRBJ2-1; no definite D call. The CDR3 spans 14 residues. Germline CDR1 reads WSHSY; CDR2 reads SAAADI. Between the trimmed V and J ends, which lost 4 bases and 9 bases, there was a span of 16 bases. In DNA form, the CDR3 reads TGCGCCAGCAGTGCCAGCTCCCAGTTGGGTGAGCAGTTCTTC. Protein sequence: CASSASSQLGEQFF.

The chain employs TRBV6-1 and TRBJ1-1; 7 positions match TRBD1. The J segment lost 11 bases and the V segment lost 0 bases, leaving 6 bases of the junction unmatched. The CDR3 has 13 residues. CDR1 and CDR2 (germline): MNHNS, SASEGT. CDR3 coding DNA: TGTGCCAGCAGTGAAGCACAGGGGTCGCGCGCTTTCTTT. This sequence encodes CASSEAQGSRAFF.